The entry that follows covers one T cell receptor beta chain sequence. Its antigen is currently unknown. The CDR3 is made up of 14 amino acids. In germline, CDR1 is SGHNT, CDR2 YYREEE (reference sequence). The V segment lost 2 bases and the J segment 3 bases; nucleotides outside the gene matches: 2. Peripheral blood genomic DNA, not sorted cells or RNA, was the template. The data were taken from a study of T cell repertoires in aging, cancer and after chemotherapy. Study-wide results and caveats: The repertoire data cannot show anything about immunological memory following chemotherapy. In healthy donors, age-related TCR diversity loss mainly reflected lost richness. Across the chemotherapy interval, each cancer cohort showed higher median generation probability, suggesting thymic rebound.

TRB rearrangements spanning V, D and J were amplified using mixed TRB-A/B primers. TCRdb fed the multiplex PCR reads into MiXCR, producing one record per CDR3 protein. This table has fewer than 20,000 distinct CDR3 sequences, 45% to 50% appearing once. The sequence was obtained from a human donor in good health. Sequenced input: blood. This sequence joins TRBV5-4 and TRBJ2-3; 8 nucleotides agree with TRBD1. The CDR3 DNA reads as TGTGCCAGCAGCTTCGGACAGGGAACAGATACGCAGTATTTT. Translating it yields CASSFGQGTDTQYF.